The clone carrying this TCR beta chain showed up just once. One end of the junction is discordant with germline, which a read error may explain. The data belong to a study of cytomegalovirus exposure and HLA in healthy donors. 60 Vbeta and 13 Jbeta primers were used in PCR. Assay: immunoSEQ multiplex PCR; the TCRdb copy retains only in-frame clones and omits some. The table lists 160,000 or so clones, roughly three quarters of them singletons. The CDR3 contains 13 residues. The germline CDR1 and CDR2 sequences are SSHAT and FNYEAQ (reference sequence). The sequenced material came from PBMCs. This TCR derives from a man in his late teens or twenties in good health and CMV-seropositive. This chain joins TRBV7-7 and TRBJ2-1, with no clear D. The CDR3 here is CASSLGTRNEQFF. The CDR3 DNA sequence: TGTGCTAGCAGCTTAGGAACCCGGAATGAGCAGTTCTTC.